A selection of T cell receptor beta chains follows, all from one sample in a study of blood T cell repertoires in COVID-19. Data came from immunoSEQ multiplex PCR; TCRdb stores just in-frame clones and leaves some out. The profile shows more than 75,000 clones, about 88% of them singletons. The sequenced sample consisted of peripheral blood. The receptors derive from a woman older than 75 with active COVID-19. Both conserved end residues are part of each CDR3. The D gene is left open where the match is weak. Some rows mark clone size as missing; the rest say once, few, many or name a class of expanded clone.

J: TRBJ2-6
size: NA
V: TRBV28
D: NA
DNA: TGTGCCAGCACGTCCATCGGCAGGGTTGGGGCCAACGTCCTGACTTTC
CDR3: CASTSIGRVGANVLTF

J: TRBJ1-1
size: few
V: TRBV6-5
D: NA
DNA: TGTGCCAGCAGTTACCATCAAATGAACACTGAAGCTTTCTTT
CDR3: CASSYHQMNTEAFF

J: TRBJ1-5
size: NA
V: TRBV11-3
D: NA
DNA: TGTGCCAGCAGAAAAGAACCGCACAGATTTCGAAATCAGCCCCAGCATTTT
CDR3: CASRKEPHRFRNQPQHF

J: TRBJ1-4
size: NA
V: TRBV29-1
D: NA
DNA: TGCAGCGTGGGGGAGGGGAGGGATGAAAAACTGTTTTTT
CDR3: CSVGEGRDEKLFF

J: TRBJ2-1
size: once
V: TRBV7-2
D: TRBD2
DNA: TGTGCCAGCAGCTTAGGACTAGCGGGATGGTTCTTC
CDR3: CASSLGLAGWFF

J: TRBJ2-3
size: NA
V: TRBV27
D: TRBD1
DNA: TGTGCCAGCAGCAGGGACAGGGTTAGCACAGATACGCAGTATTTT
CDR3: CASSRDRVSTDTQYF

J: TRBJ1-5
size: NA
V: TRBV10-3
D: NA
DNA: TGTGCCATCAGTGAGTCGGCGGGACGGAACAATCAGCCCCAGCATTTT
CDR3: CAISESAGRNNQPQHF

J: TRBJ1-6
size: NA
V: TRBV7-3
D: NA
DNA: TGTGCCAGCAGCTTACAAGGGGTTGGTTCACCCCTCCACTTT
CDR3: CASSLQGVGSPLHF

J: TRBJ1-4
size: NA
V: TRBV5-1
D: NA
DNA: TGCGCCAGCAGCCCGGGGACAACGCATGAAAAACTGTTTTTT
CDR3: CASSPGTTHEKLFF

J: TRBJ2-7
size: NA
V: TRBV5-1
D: TRBD1
DNA: TGCGCCAGCAGCTTATACCCGACAGGGAATGGCTACGAGCAGTACTTC
CDR3: CASSLYPTGNGYEQYF

J: TRBJ2-1
size: once
V: TRBV7-3
D: TRBD2
DNA: TGTGCCAGCAGCTTGGGACTAGCGGGAGTAGGGGATGAGCAGTTCTTC
CDR3: CASSLGLAGVGDEQFF

J: TRBJ1-6
size: NA
V: TRBV27
D: NA
DNA: TGTGCCAGCAGTTTAATTACAGGGAATTCACCCCTCCACTTT
CDR3: CASSLITGNSPLHF

J: TRBJ2-2
size: NA
V: TRBV5-4
D: NA
DNA: TGTGCCAGCAGCTTGGCCCGGGGAGAGACCGGGGAGCTGTTTTTT
CDR3: CASSLARGETGELFF

J: TRBJ2-3
size: NA
V: TRBV7-9
D: NA
DNA: TGTGCCAGCAGCCCCCGGGGGGCCCAAGACACAGATACGCAGTATTTT
CDR3: CASSPRGAQDTDTQYF

J: TRBJ2-3
size: NA
V: TRBV29-1
D: TRBD2
DNA: TGCAGCGTTGACGGACTAGCCGCAGATACGCAGTATTTT
CDR3: CSVDGLAADTQYF

J: TRBJ1-2
size: NA
V: TRBV28
D: TRBD1
DNA: TGTGCCAGCAGTTCGACAGGGCGTGGCCCCCTTTTTACTAACTATGGCTACACCTTC
CDR3: CASSSTGRGPLFTNYGYTF

J: TRBJ1-2
size: NA
V: TRBV28
D: NA
DNA: TGTGCCAGCAGGCAAGCGTATGGCTACACCTTC
CDR3: CASRQAYGYTF

J: TRBJ2-5
size: NA
V: TRBV15
D: NA
DNA: TGTGCCACCAGCAGAGATCGAGGAGGGACCCAGTACTTC
CDR3: CATSRDRGGTQYF

J: TRBJ2-3
size: NA
V: TRBV7-3
D: NA
DNA: TGTGCCAGCAGCTTTAGCCGGGACACCACAGATACGCAGTATTTT
CDR3: CASSFSRDTTDTQYF

J: TRBJ2-7
size: NA
V: TRBV2
D: NA
DNA: TGTGCCAGCAGTGATACAGGGCGGTATGACGAGCAGTACTTC
CDR3: CASSDTGRYDEQYF

J: TRBJ2-7
size: NA
V: TRBV5-1
D: NA
DNA: TGCGCCAGCTACCCCGCCCCCCGCGGGGAAAGTTACGAGCAGTACTTC
CDR3: CASYPAPRGESYEQYF

J: TRBJ2-1
size: once
V: TRBV9
D: NA
DNA: TGTGCCAGCAGCGTAGAGGGGGCTAGCGGGTTCAATGAGCAGTTCTTC
CDR3: CASSVEGASGFNEQFF

J: TRBJ2-1
size: few
V: TRBV5-1
D: TRBD2
DNA: TGCGCCAGCAGCCCCAGCGGGGGAAGCTCCTACAATGAGCAGTTCTTC
CDR3: CASSPSGGSSYNEQFF

J: TRBJ2-1
size: NA
V: TRBV20-1
D: NA
DNA: TGCAGTGCTAGTGTCGGGACACCGCTATGGGATGAGCAGTTCTTC
CDR3: CSASVGTPLWDEQFF

J: TRBJ2-1
size: NA
V: TRBV7-9
D: TRBD2
DNA: TGTGCCAGCAGCCTGACTAGCAAGGGGAACAATGAGCAGTTCTTC
CDR3: CASSLTSKGNNEQFF

J: TRBJ2-1
size: NA
V: TRBV7-3
D: TRBD2
DNA: TGTGCCAGCAGCTCATGGGGCGGGAGCTCCTACAATGAGCAGTTCTTC
CDR3: CASSSWGGSSYNEQFF

J: TRBJ2-1
size: NA
V: TRBV7-3
D: NA
DNA: TGTGCCAGCAGCTTTGCTCCCCGGAATGAGCAGTTCTTC
CDR3: CASSFAPRNEQFF

J: TRBJ1-5
size: NA
V: TRBV4-3
D: TRBD1
DNA: TGCGCCAGCAGCCAGACGGGACAGGTAAATCAGCCCCAGCATTTT
CDR3: CASSQTGQVNQPQHF

J: TRBJ1-5
size: few
V: TRBV5-4
D: NA
DNA: TGTGCCAGCAGCTTGGCAGGGGAGGGTGCTCAGCCCCAGCATTTT
CDR3: CASSLAGEGAQPQHF

J: TRBJ1-2
size: NA
V: TRBV5-1
D: TRBD1
DNA: TGCGCCAGCAGCTTCGAGGACAGGATAGATGGCTACACCTTC
CDR3: CASSFEDRIDGYTF

J: TRBJ2-7
size: once
V: TRBV15
D: NA
DNA: TGTGCCACCAGCAGAGATGTAAGCGCTGGCTCCTACGAGCAGTACTTC
CDR3: CATSRDVSAGSYEQYF

J: TRBJ1-2
size: NA
V: TRBV6-7
D: TRBD1
DNA: TGTGCCAGCAGTCCCCTCCGGGACAGGGGGGCTAACTATGGCTACACCTTC
CDR3: CASSPLRDRGANYGYTF

J: TRBJ2-1
size: NA
V: TRBV18
D: TRBD2
DNA: TGTGCCAGCTCAGAACTAGCGTCGACCACCTACAATGAGCAGTTCTTC
CDR3: CASSELASTTYNEQFF

J: TRBJ2-1
size: NA
V: TRBV12-2
D: NA
DNA: TGTGCAAGTCGCTTAGCCGGCTTTGCGGGAGCGGACTACAATGAGCAGTTCTTC
CDR3: CASRLAGFAGADYNEQFF

J: TRBJ2-3
size: NA
V: TRBV6-2/TRBV6-3
D: NA
DNA: TGTGCCAGCAGTTACGCGACACGCACAGATACGCAGTATTTT
CDR3: CASSYATRTDTQYF

J: TRBJ2-3
size: NA
V: TRBV19
D: NA
DNA: TGTGCCAGCGGTAGTTGGGGAGGTAGCACAGATACGCAGTATTTT
CDR3: CASGSWGGSTDTQYF

J: TRBJ2-7
size: NA
V: TRBV15
D: NA
DNA: TGTGCCACCAGCAGAGAGGGCAGGGAATGGTCCGAGCAGTACTTC
CDR3: CATSREGREWSEQYF

J: TRBJ2-3
size: NA
V: TRBV5-1
D: NA
DNA: TGCGCCAGCAGCTTGGACGCGGACACAGATACGCAGTATTTT
CDR3: CASSLDADTDTQYF

J: TRBJ1-3
size: once
V: TRBV27
D: NA
DNA: TGTGCCAGCAGTTTAAAAGCCTTGGCTGGAAACACCATATATTTT
CDR3: CASSLKALAGNTIYF

J: TRBJ2-7
size: NA
V: TRBV11-2
D: TRBD2
DNA: TGTGCCAGCAGCCTCGAGCGAGCGGGACCCTACGAGCAGTACTTC
CDR3: CASSLERAGPYEQYF

J: TRBJ1-6
size: few
V: TRBV5-6
D: NA
DNA: TGTGCCAGCAGCTTCGACAGGTTTAATTCACCCCTCCACTTT
CDR3: CASSFDRFNSPLHF

J: TRBJ2-7
size: NA
V: TRBV12-3/TRBV12-4
D: TRBD2
DNA: TGTGCCACCGGGACTAGCGGGAGGTACGAGCAGTACTTC
CDR3: CATGTSGRYEQYF

J: TRBJ2-3
size: NA
V: TRBV24-1
D: TRBD2
DNA: TGTGCCACCAGTGATACTAGCGGGAGCGCAGATACGCAGTATTTT
CDR3: CATSDTSGSADTQYF

J: TRBJ2-3
size: NA
V: TRBV6-5
D: NA
DNA: TGTGCCAGCAGTCGGGACACCTTTTGGGATACGCAGTATTTT
CDR3: CASSRDTFWDTQYF

J: TRBJ1-5
size: NA
V: TRBV28
D: NA
DNA: TGTGCCAGCAGTTTATACGGTGGCAATCAGCCCCAGCATTTT
CDR3: CASSLYGGNQPQHF

J: TRBJ2-7
size: NA
V: TRBV11-1
D: NA
DNA: TGTGCCAGCAGCCGGCGAACTCAGGGATACGAGCAGTACTTC
CDR3: CASSRRTQGYEQYF

J: TRBJ2-7
size: NA
V: TRBV10-2
D: NA
DNA: TGCGCCAGCTGGGGCATAGATCCATCCTCCTACGAGCAGTACTTC
CDR3: CASWGIDPSSYEQYF

J: TRBJ1-1
size: once
V: TRBV7-9
D: TRBD1
DNA: TGTGCCAGCAGGCTGGACAGGGGGCGGGCTTTCTTT
CDR3: CASRLDRGRAFF

J: TRBJ1-2
size: NA
V: TRBV29-1
D: NA
DNA: TGCAGCGTTGAAGATAGGGGTGGAGGGATCTATGGCTACACCTTC
CDR3: CSVEDRGGGIYGYTF

J: TRBJ2-1
size: NA
V: TRBV12-3/TRBV12-4
D: NA
DNA: TGTGCCACCACAAGTTGGGACTCAGGGCAGTTCTTC
CDR3: CATTSWDSGQFF

J: TRBJ2-1
size: NA
V: TRBV3-1/TRBV3-2
D: TRBD2
DNA: TGTGCCAGCAGCCCTAAAATACTAGCGGGAGCGAACAATGAGCAGTTCTTC
CDR3: CASSPKILAGANNEQFF

J: TRBJ2-7
size: NA
V: TRBV12-3/TRBV12-4
D: TRBD1
DNA: TGTGCCAGACGGACAGGGGCCTACGAGCAGTACTTC
CDR3: CARRTGAYEQYF

J: TRBJ1-1
size: NA
V: TRBV27
D: NA
DNA: TGTGCCAGCAGGCCCGGGAAGGCCCGGTGGGTGAACACTGAAGCTTTCTTT
CDR3: CASRPGKARWVNTEAFF

J: TRBJ2-7
size: NA
V: TRBV11-2
D: TRBD2
DNA: TGTGCCAGCAGCTTAACTACGGGAGGCGAGCAGTACTTC
CDR3: CASSLTTGGEQYF

J: TRBJ1-2
size: few
V: TRBV4-2
D: NA
DNA: TGTGCCAGCAGCCCGACAAGATTTTATGGCTACACCTTC
CDR3: CASSPTRFYGYTF

J: TRBJ2-7
size: NA
V: TRBV2
D: TRBD2
DNA: TGTGCCAGCACCGCGGGAGCCCCGCAGGGCGAGCAGTACTTC
CDR3: CASTAGAPQGEQYF

J: TRBJ2-1
size: NA
V: TRBV6-6
D: NA
DNA: TGTGCCAGCAGTAAACACGGGGACAATGAGCAGTTCTTC
CDR3: CASSKHGDNEQFF

J: TRBJ1-2
size: NA
V: TRBV7-2
D: NA
DNA: TGTGCCAGCAGCTCCCTGGGGGGGCGCCCCGGGGGTGGCTACACCTTC
CDR3: CASSSLGGRPGGGYTF

J: TRBJ2-4
size: NA
V: TRBV3-1/TRBV3-2
D: TRBD2
DNA: TGTGCCAGCAGCCACGCTAGCGGGAGGGCCGGGAACATTCAGTACTTC
CDR3: CASSHASGRAGNIQYF

J: TRBJ2-5
size: NA
V: TRBV5-1
D: TRBD1
DNA: TGCGCCAGCAGCTTGGTGTTGACAGGGAACCAAGAGACCCAGTACTTC
CDR3: CASSLVLTGNQETQYF